Below, one T cell receptor (beta chain) is given with its context. The target of this receptor is not known. It has no much larger one-base neighbor in the sample; base qualities were not kept. This entry comes from a study of blood T cell repertoires in COVID-19 (dated by TCRdb to the early 2020s). Regarding the study in general: Samples covering the acute and convalescent phases of COVID-19 were provided by collaborators in the United States, Italy and Spain. The prospective study material was composed of cDNA or gDNA derived from T cells, B-cell-depleted T cells, or PBMCs. The dataset comprised deeply sampled blood TCRbeta repertoires from subjects exposed to, actively infected with, or recovered from COVID-19. The repertoires were released in a freely available public database meant as a resource for research on the immune response to SARS-CoV-2. The samples were drawn from two sources: the first 160 participants of the ongoing ImmuneRACE study, and approximately 1,300 subjects contributed by 6 global collaborators. Nearly every sample came with metadata listing a de-identified subject ID, COVID-19 status, age in years and sex. Where HLA class I and class II types were available, the types were taken from metadata supplied by the sample provider, not from assay-based typing.

Results and caveats for the whole study, not just this receptor: How much clinical and demographic metadata was included differed by source and by participant, and the metadata was provided uncurated.

The immunoSEQ Assay, a bias-controlled multiplex PCR, was used to amplify TCRbeta CDR3 regions from genomic DNA. The authors' pipeline ran thus. The number of nucleated cells in each sample was estimated by amplification of reference gene primers within the assay. To quantify the absolute abundance of each unique TCRbeta CDR3 rearrangement, sequence reads were collapsed and filtered. For each sample, productive Simpson clonality was calculated by taking the square root of Simpson's diversity index across productive rearrangements. TCRdb provides this immuneACCESS table in a form limited to in-frame rearrangements. Some clones are lacking; in checked studies, under half of them reflect an unresolved V gene, and why the rest are absent is not known. V, J and clone size were drawn from that table, and D and trimming were deduced from the DNA. The sample data list about 200,000 clones, and 85% of these were observed just once. The ten most abundant clones make up 15% to 20% of the sample.

The CDR3 measures 13 amino acids from cysteine to phenylalanine. Only the CDR3 portion is preserved as DNA: 39 bases, with reading frame beginning at the first base. The V and J ends are trimmed by 0 bases and 6 bases, leaving 6 bases between them. CDR1 is given as SGHAT and CDR2 as FQNNGV, both from the germline V gene. In the prospective study, participants were about 18 to 95 years old, resided in 25 or so geographic areas of the United States, and were enrolled through a virtual design. In the prospective study, participants were assigned to cohorts based on the clinical history participants reported in a screening survey and a study questionnaire. Recovered participants in ImmuneRACE Cohort 3 were defined as having two consecutive negative NP/OP PCR tests, clearance from a healthcare professional, or resolution of symptoms. In the prospective study, whole blood, serum and a nasopharyngeal or oropharyngeal swab were collected from each participant by mobile phlebotomists. Participants in the prospective study had the option to provide additional blood draws and questionnaires over a 2-month period. Prospective study blood samples were shipped either frozen or at room temperature before DNA extraction.

The sequence joins TRBV11-2 to TRBJ1-5, with the identity of the D gene unclear. The sequenced sample was PBMCs or T cells enriched from blood (not recorded which). The clonotype originates from a man between 35 and 55 years old who had recovered from COVID-19. The sequence in DNA is TGTGCCAGCAGCTTAGATCGGGTTCAGCCCCAGCATTTT. The resulting protein is CASSLDRVQPQHF. Full variable domain (CDR3 extended with the reference TRBV11-2 and TRBJ1-5 proteins): EAGVAQSPRYKIIEKRQSVAFWCNPISGHATLYWYQQILGQGPKLLIQFQNNGVVDDSQLPKDRFSAERLKGVDSTLKIQPAKLEDSAVYLCASSLDRVQPQHFGDGTRLSIL.